One sample yielded the 24 T cell receptor beta chains listed below, sequenced in a study of shared clonotypes between healthy human individuals. Clones were sequenced by immunoSEQ multiplex PCR, and TCRdb holds only the in-frame ones, with some missing. The sample contains about 1 million clones, about 74% of which appear only once. The sample consisted of memory CD4+ T cells sorted from blood. Subset in this sample: CD45RA-negative fraction. The receptor set was obtained from a young man in good health.

The genes are TRBV5-6 and TRBJ1-1, with 7 bases matching TRBD1. The CDR3 length is 16 residues. V was clipped by 3 bases and J by 0 bases; unmatched bases: 8. The germline V gene has CDR1 SGHDT and CDR2 YYEEEE. In nucleotides, the CDR3 is TGTGCCAGCAGCTCCGGAACAGGGGCTCTGAACACTGAAGCTTTCTTT. It encodes CASSSGTGALNTEAFF. Complete variable domain (other parts from reference TRBV5-6 and TRBJ1-1): DAGVTQSPTHLIKTRGQQVTLRCSPKSGHDTVSWYQQALGQGPQFIFQYYEEEERQRGNFPDRFSGHQFPNYSSELNVNALLLGDSALYLCASSSGTGALNTEAFFGQGTRLTVV.

This chain joins TRBV4-2 and TRBJ2-3, with D possibly being TRBD2 (6 bases). V was pared by 4 bases and J by 6 bases, with 14 bases between. The CDR3 consists of 14 residues. Germline values: CDR1 LGHNA, CDR2 YNFKEQ. The CDR3 loop reads CASSRGAKEDTQYF. CDR3 DNA sequence: TGTGCCAGCAGCCGCGGGGCCAAGGAGGATACGCAGTATTTT.

The chain has TRBV15 and TRBJ1-1; 7 nucleotides align to TRBD1. Germline V CDR1 and CDR2: LNHNV, YYDKDF (reference sequence). This CDR3 region has 13 residues. Losses at the gene ends were 0 bases for V and 8 bases for J; bases not matched to a gene: 3. CDR3 sequence: CATSRDQGGEAFF. The CDR3 DNA reads TGTGCCACCAGCAGAGACCAGGGGGGCGAAGCTTTCTTT.

Only one count was recorded for this clone. V is TRBV28 and J is TRBJ1-3; D gene ambiguous. Germline V gene lookup returns CDR1 MDHEN and CDR2 SYDVKM. Trimming stripped 3 bases from V and 4 bases from J, with 4 bases between. The CDR3 is made up of 12 amino acids. CDR3 bases: TGTGCCAGCAGTTTCCGAGGAAACACCATATATTTT. Its translation: CASSFRGNTIYF. The complete variable domain, with remaining parts taken from reference TRBV28 and TRBJ1-3, reads DVKVTQSSRYLVKRTGEKVFLECVQDMDHENMFWYRQDPGLGLRLIYFSYDVKMKEKGDIPEGYSVSREKKERFSLILESASTNQTSMYLCASSFRGNTIYFGEGSWLTVV.

The chain recombines TRBV7-2 with TRBJ1-1; TRBD1 matches 8 bases. Trimming at V came to 4 bases and at J to 4 bases, leaving 8 bases not matched to a gene. The CDR3 runs to 15 residues. From germline, CDR1 is SGHTA and CDR2 FQGNSA. In DNA, the CDR3 is TGTGCCAGCAGCTCCGGACAGGGATGGAGCACTGAAGCTTTCTTT. Protein: CASSSGQGWSTEAFF.

The chain's CDR3 is CASSQSRARLNQPQHF. The CDR3 bases are TGTGCCAGCTCCCAATCCAGGGCGAGGCTCAATCAGCCCCAGCATTTT. The chain carries TRBV18 and TRBJ1-5; perhaps TRBD1 as D (5 bases). V was shortened by 6 bases and J by 3 bases, with 18 bases between the two germline ends. The germline V gene has CDR1 KGHSH and CDR2 LQKENI. The CDR3 is 16 amino acids.

This clone was seen a handful of times. Distinct nucleotide sequences in the sample also encode this CDR3. This chain joins TRBV6-1 and TRBJ1-6; D remains ambiguous. V was clipped by 4 bases and J by 7 bases, with 2 bases between them. From germline, CDR1 is MNHNS and CDR2 SASEGT. The CDR3 length is 11 residues. The DNA of the CDR3 is TGTGCCAGCAGTGCGAATTCACCCCTCCACTTT. Protein: CASSANSPLHF.

The chain carries TRBV11-2 and TRBJ2-3; D not resolved. The CDR3 totals 17 residues. The V end lost 0 bases, the J end lost 4 bases, and 17 bases lay between the germline ends. Germline values: CDR1 SGHAT, CDR2 FQNNGV. DNA for the CDR3: TGTGCCAGCAGCTTAGATCTCAGGCTAGTCCTGGCAGATACGCAGTATTTT. Translation: CASSLDLRLVLADTQYF.

The genes are TRBV9 and TRBJ2-7, with D unclear. The length of the CDR3 is 14 residues. Germline V lookup: CDR1 SGDLS, CDR2 YYNGEE. V was shortened by 0 bases and J by 5 bases, with 12 bases between the two germline ends. This CDR3 reads CASSVGDMLDEQYF. The CDR3 coding sequence is TGTGCCAGCAGCGTAGGGGATATGCTGGACGAGCAGTACTTC.

The V gene is TRBV6-1, the J gene TRBJ1-2; D is perhaps TRBD1 (5 bases). The CDR3 has 16 residues. V was trimmed by 1 base and J by 3 bases, leaving 15 bases between them. Germline V lookup: CDR1 MNHNS, CDR2 SASEGT. The CDR3 region is CASSEERSGSYYGYTF. The CDR3 coding sequence is TGTGCCAGCAGTGAAGAGAGGTCAGGGTCCTACTATGGCTACACCTTC.

The chain couples TRBV7-8 to TRBJ1-2, with TRBD1 matching 8 bases. Germline V gene lookup returns CDR1 SGHVS and CDR2 FQNEAQ. This CDR3 has 15 residues. The junction had 6 bases not matched to a gene; V was cut back by 1 base and J by 5 bases. The CDR3 loop reads CASSLGTGGSYGYTF. CDR3 DNA: TGTGCCAGCAGCTTAGGAACAGGGGGAAGTTATGGCTACACCTTC.

V usage is TRBV10-3 and J usage is TRBJ2-1; 8 bases fit TRBD1. The CDR3 contains 17 residues. Looked up from germline, CDR1 is ENHRY and CDR2 is SYGVKD. V shed 2 bases, J shed 0 bases, and the junction held 6 bases outside the gene matches. The DNA of the CDR3 is TGTGCCATCAGTGAGGACAGGGGAATGAGCTCCTACAATGAGCAGTTCTTC. Protein: CAISEDRGMSSYNEQFF.

This clone showed up just once. CDR3 in amino acids: CASSERGQVLSSGANVLTF. CDR3 in DNA: TGTGCCAGCAGTGAAAGGGGACAGGTCCTTAGCTCTGGGGCCAACGTCCTGACTTTC. V is TRBV2 and J is TRBJ2-6; 8 bases match TRBD1. V lost 2 bases, J lost 0 bases, and 9 bases stayed unmatched. In germline, CDR1 is SNHLY, CDR2 FYNNEI. This CDR3 spans 19 amino acids.

The gene calls are TRBV30 and TRBJ1-2, with D unresolved. CDR1 and CDR2 from the germline V gene are GTSNPN and SVGIG (reference sequence). This CDR3 has 13 amino acids. V shed 2 bases and J shed 1 base, with 8 bases lying between them. In DNA form, the CDR3 reads TGTGCCTGGAGTAAACAGATTAACTATGGCTACACCTTC. Amino acid sequence: CAWSKQINYGYTF.

The J gene is TRBJ2-5, the V gene TRBV2; possibly TRBD1 for D (6 bases). Germline CDR1 SNHLY, CDR2 FYNNEI. V lost 6 bases, J lost 0 bases, and 11 bases lay in between. The CDR3 has 14 amino acids. Here the CDR3 DNA reads TGTGCCAGCAGAAAAGGACAGAACCAAGAGACCCAGTACTTC. This encodes CASRKGQNQETQYF.

The chain uses TRBV30 and TRBJ2-7; 7 positions agree with TRBD1. The J segment lost 2 bases and the V segment lost 4 bases, leaving 14 bases of the junction unmatched. The CDR3 is 16 residues long. The germline V gene has CDR1 GTSNPN and CDR2 SVGIG (reference sequence). The CDR3 DNA reads as TGTGCCTGGAAAGGACTCTTCCGGGACAGCACCTACGAGCAGTACTTC. Encoded protein: CAWKGLFRDSTYEQYF.

The chain has TRBV10-3 and TRBJ1-2, with a tentative D call TRBD1 (6 bases). The CDR3 sequence is 14 residues long. The V end lost 6 bases, the J end lost 0 bases, and 11 bases lay between the germline ends. The germline V gene encodes CDR1 ENHRY and CDR2 SYGVKD. CDR3 coding DNA: TGTGCCATCAGCCCCAGGGGTACTAACTATGGCTACACCTTC. This encodes CAISPRGTNYGYTF.

This chain links TRBV6-6 with TRBJ1-6; D might be TRBD1 (6 bases). V gave up 3 bases and J gave up 5 bases, with 11 bases separating them. The CDR3 is 15 amino acids. The germline V gene has CDR1 MNHNY and CDR2 SVGAGI (reference sequence). CDR3 sequence reads: CASSYLGGNNSPLHF. CDR3 coding DNA: TGTGCCAGCAGTTATTTGGGGGGCAATAATTCACCCCTCCACTTT.

For the CDR3, the DNA is TGTGCCAGCAGTAGACTAGCGGGAGGGAACGATGAGCAGTTCTTC. It encodes CASSRLAGGNDEQFF. The chain carries TRBV6-6 and TRBJ2-1; 14 nucleotides line up with TRBD2. The CDR3 consists of 15 residues. Germline assignment: CDR1 MNHNY and CDR2 SVGAGI (reference sequence). J lost 8 bases, V lost 5 bases, and 5 bases had no gene match.

This clone was seen a handful of times. J is TRBJ2-1 and V is TRBV10-3; possibly TRBD1 for D (6 bases). V gave up 10 bases and J gave up 4 bases, with 11 bases separating them. The CDR3 length is 12 residues. In germline, CDR1 is ENHRY, CDR2 SYGVKD. The DNA for the CDR3 is TGTGCCACAGGGACATCTTACAATGAGCAGTTCTTC. It yields the protein CATGTSYNEQFF.

This clone was found a few times. The chain is built from TRBV5-6 and TRBJ2-7; TRBD2 might be the D (5 bases). V was trimmed by 2 bases and J by 6 bases, leaving 21 bases between them. CDR3 length equals 16 residues. The germline V gene has CDR1 SGHDT and CDR2 YYEEEE. CDR3 protein: CASSFAGIGESREQYF. CDR3 bases: TGTGCCAGCAGCTTTGCGGGTATAGGAGAATCGCGCGAGCAGTACTTC.

The genes are TRBV5-6 and TRBJ1-2; D is unclear. Trimming stripped 3 bases from V and 4 bases from J, with 13 bases between. The CDR3 runs 14 residues. Germline CDR1 and CDR2: SGHDT and YYEEEE. CDR3 sequence (DNA): TGTGCCAGCAGCTCGACGAAGGGTGCCTATGGCTACACCTTC. This sequence encodes CASSSTKGAYGYTF.

V usage is TRBV5-1 and J usage is TRBJ2-5, with 10 bases that match TRBD2. V shed 0 bases and J 3 bases; nucleotides not matched to a gene: 5. Germline CDR1 SGHRS, CDR2 YFSETQ. The CDR3 extends over 16 amino acids. The CDR3 DNA sequence: TGCGCCAGCAGCTTGGACGTAGCGGGGGGCAAAGAGACCCAGTACTTC. The encoded protein is CASSLDVAGGKETQYF.

Turning to this clone: Germline and junction disagree at one end, which may indicate a read error. The chain couples TRBV6-5 to TRBJ1-1; no definite D call. CDR3 length: 11 amino acids. Germline V lookup: CDR1 MNHEY, CDR2 SVGAGI. CDR3 bases: TGTGCCAGCAGTCACTCAGGTGAAGCTTTCTTT. Its protein product is CASSHSGEAFF.